Detailed here is one TCR beta chain. This record belongs to a study of blood T cell repertoires in COVID-19. Sequencing was performed with immunoSEQ multiplex PCR; in TCRdb, only in-frame clones are kept and a portion is missing. This sample has about 150,000 clones, with around 80% found just once. The V end was cut by 3 bases, the J end by 3 bases, with 17 bases between. Germline V lookup: CDR1 KGHSH, CDR2 LQKENI. This CDR3 is 16 amino acids long. This clonotype originated in a man aged 55 to 70 with acute or convalescent COVID-19. The chain carries TRBV18 and TRBJ1-1; D perhaps matches TRBD1 (5 bases). Sequenced: peripheral blood. The CDR3 DNA reads TGTGCCAGCTCACCGGGGCAAACGGGTATTTACACTGAAGCTTTCTTT. This sequence encodes CASSPGQTGIYTEAFF.